What follows describes a single T cell receptor (beta chain). Its antigen remains unidentified. V shed 6 bases and J 6 bases; nucleotides not matched to a gene: 4. Germline V gene sequence: CDR1 LNHDA, CDR2 SQIVND (reference sequence). The CDR3 runs 13 residues. These data come from a study of OX40 agonist ivuxolimab in advanced cancers. Turning to the study itself: Checkpoint inhibitors had been given previously to 35% to 50% of patients.

Clones were read by immunoSEQ multiplex PCR, and TCRdb kept only the in-frame ones, dropping some. The sample has 70,000 to 95,000 clones, over 75% seen once. Whole-study results and caveats: On average, CD8+ T cells showed a greater number of expanded clones than CD4+. Specificity for antigen went undetermined in the expanded peripheral T cells. Clonal expansion from baseline to week 6 occurred in both CD4+ and CD8+ T cells.

The chain joins TRBV19 to TRBJ1-4; 7 bases fit TRBD1. The sequencing used CD4+ or CD8+ T cells sorted from blood, collected in a trial of the OX40 agonist ivuxolimab. The sequence was collected from an adult with an advanced solid tumor such as melanoma, head and neck, liver or kidney cancer. As DNA, the CDR3 is TGTGCCAGTAGACAGGGGAGAGATGAAAAACTGTTTTTT. Its protein product is CASRQGRDEKLFF.